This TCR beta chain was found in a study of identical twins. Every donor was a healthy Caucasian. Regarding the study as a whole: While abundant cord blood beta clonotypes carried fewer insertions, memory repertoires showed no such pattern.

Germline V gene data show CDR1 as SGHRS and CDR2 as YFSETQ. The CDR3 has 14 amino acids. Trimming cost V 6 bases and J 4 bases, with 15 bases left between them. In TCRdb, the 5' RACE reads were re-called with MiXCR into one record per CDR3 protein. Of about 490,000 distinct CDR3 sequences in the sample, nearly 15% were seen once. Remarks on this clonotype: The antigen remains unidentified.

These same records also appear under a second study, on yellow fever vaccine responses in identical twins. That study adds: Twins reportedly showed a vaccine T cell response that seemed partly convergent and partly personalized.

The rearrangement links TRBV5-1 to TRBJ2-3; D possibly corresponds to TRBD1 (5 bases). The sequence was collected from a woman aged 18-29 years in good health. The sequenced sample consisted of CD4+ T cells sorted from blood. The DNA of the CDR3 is TGCGCCAGCATTCCAGGGATGGCCGCAGATACGCAGTATTTT. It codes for CASIPGMAADTQYF.